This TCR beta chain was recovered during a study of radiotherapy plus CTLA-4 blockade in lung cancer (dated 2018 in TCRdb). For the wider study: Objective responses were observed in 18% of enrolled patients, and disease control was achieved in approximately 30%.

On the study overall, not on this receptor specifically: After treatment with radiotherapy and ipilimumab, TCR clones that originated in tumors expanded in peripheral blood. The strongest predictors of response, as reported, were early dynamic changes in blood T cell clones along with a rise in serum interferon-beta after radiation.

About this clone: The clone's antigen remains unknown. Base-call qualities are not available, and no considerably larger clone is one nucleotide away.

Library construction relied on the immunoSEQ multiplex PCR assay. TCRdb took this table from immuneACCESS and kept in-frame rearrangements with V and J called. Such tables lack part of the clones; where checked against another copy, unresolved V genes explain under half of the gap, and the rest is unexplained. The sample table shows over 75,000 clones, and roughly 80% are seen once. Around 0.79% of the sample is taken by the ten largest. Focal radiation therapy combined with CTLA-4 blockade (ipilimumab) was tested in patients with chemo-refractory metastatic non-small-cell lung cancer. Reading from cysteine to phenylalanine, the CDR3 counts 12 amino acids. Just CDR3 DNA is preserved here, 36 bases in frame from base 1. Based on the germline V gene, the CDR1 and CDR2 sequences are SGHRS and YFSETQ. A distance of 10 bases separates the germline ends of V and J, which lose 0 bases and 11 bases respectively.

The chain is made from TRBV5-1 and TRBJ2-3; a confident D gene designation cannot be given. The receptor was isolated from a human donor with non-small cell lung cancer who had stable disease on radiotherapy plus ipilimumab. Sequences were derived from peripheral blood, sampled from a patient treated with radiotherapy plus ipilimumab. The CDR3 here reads CASSLGAQGQYF. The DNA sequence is TGCGCCAGCAGCTTGGGAGCTCAAGGGCAGTATTTT.